The 16 T cell receptor beta chains listed next were all sequenced from one sample in a study of blood T cell repertoires in COVID-19. The protocol was immunoSEQ multiplex PCR, while the TCRdb copy is restricted to in-frame clones and leaves out a portion. The profile shows roughly 350,000 clones, less than 85% of them singletons. The sample was peripheral blood. The receptors here all came from a woman between 18 and 29 years old with acute or convalescent COVID-19.

The V call is TRBV13, the J call TRBJ1-3; D gene uncertain. This CDR3 is built from 16 residues. Trimming removed 5 bases at V and 0 bases at J, with 14 bases between. Germline CDR1 PRHDT, CDR2 FYEKMQ (reference sequence). Here the CDR3 reads CASSPSFLASGNTIYF. The CDR3 DNA reads TGTGCCAGCAGCCCCTCTTTTTTAGCCTCTGGAAACACCATATATTTT.

The V and J genes are TRBV5-8 and TRBJ2-1; 9 bases agree with TRBD2. CDR1 and CDR2 (germline): SGHTS, YDEGEE. The J segment lost 6 bases and the V segment lost 0 bases, leaving 10 bases of the junction unmatched. The CDR3 loop spans 17 amino acids. CDR3 in amino acids: CASSLARGRALVNEQFF. CDR3 coding DNA: TGTGCCAGCAGCTTGGCCCGCGGGAGGGCCCTCGTCAATGAGCAGTTCTTC.

The genes are TRBV20-1 and TRBJ2-3, with D possibly TRBD1 on 5 matching bases. The CDR3 extends over 11 amino acids. Trimming pared 7 bases from V and 4 bases from J, leaving 9 bases between. Germline loops: CDR1 DFQATT, CDR2 SNEGSKA (reference sequence). CDR3 amino acids: CSGQTADTQYF. CDR3 DNA: TGCAGTGGCCAGACAGCAGATACGCAGTATTTT.

The J gene is TRBJ1-4, the V gene TRBV5-1; 9 bases fit TRBD1. CDR1 and CDR2 from the germline V gene are SGHRS and YFSETQ. There are 17 residues in the CDR3. V dropped 4 bases and J dropped 0; count of bases not matched to a gene: 7. The chain's CDR3 is CASSLGTGLSTNEKLFF. CDR3 DNA sequence: TGCGCCAGCAGCCTAGGGACAGGGTTATCAACTAATGAAAAACTGTTTTTT.

This chain links TRBV19 with TRBJ1-6; D call uncertain. Trimming stripped 3 bases from V and 5 bases from J, with 8 bases between. The CDR3 length is 14 residues. The germline V gene encodes CDR1 LNHDA and CDR2 SQIVND (reference sequence). The DNA for the CDR3 is TGTGCCAGTAGTATGTGGCGGAATAATTCACCCCTCCACTTT. This codes for CASSMWRNNSPLHF.

The CDR3 loop reads CAISDRATSGNTIYF. In DNA, the CDR3 is TGTGCCATCAGTGACAGGGCTACCTCTGGAAACACCATATATTTT. The chain combines TRBV10-3 with TRBJ1-3; perhaps TRBD1 as D (5 bases). The CDR3 loop spans 15 amino acids. V was shortened by 3 bases and J by 0 bases, with 9 bases between the two germline ends. The germline gives CDR1 ENHRY, CDR2 SYGVKD.

The chain employs TRBV18 and TRBJ2-1; 8 bases are a match to TRBD1. This CDR3 spans 15 amino acids. Germline V lookup: CDR1 KGHSH, CDR2 LQKENI. Trimming at V came to 0 bases and at J to 7 bases, leaving 5 bases not matched to a gene. The CDR3 region is CASSPPGQAGNEQFF. CDR3 DNA: TGTGCCAGCTCACCACCGGGACAGGCAGGGAATGAGCAGTTCTTC.

V usage is TRBV5-1 and J usage is TRBJ1-4, with 8 bases matching TRBD1. V shed 4 bases and J 5 bases; nucleotides not matched to a gene: 4. The CDR3 covers 14 residues. CDR1 is SGHRS, CDR2 YFSETQ, per germline. The CDR3 sequence: CASSRTGSNEKLFF. In nucleotides, the CDR3 is TGCGCCAGCAGCAGGACAGGGTCCAATGAAAAACTGTTTTTT.

The chain employs TRBV2 and TRBJ1-6; 9 bases agree with TRBD1. CDR3 length equals 16 residues. In germline, CDR1 is SNHLY, CDR2 FYNNEI. The V and J ends lost 1 base and 8 bases, in that order; junction bases with no gene match: 6. The CDR3 sequence: CASSEGGTGMYSPLHF. The CDR3 region has the DNA TGTGCCAGCAGTGAAGGAGGGACAGGGATGTATTCACCCCTCCACTTT.

The chain uses TRBV5-1 and TRBJ1-2; 9 nucleotides align to TRBD1. V trimming: 1 base; J trimming: 7 bases; junction bases outside the gene matches: 5. This CDR3 region has 14 residues. Looked up from germline, CDR1 is SGHRS and CDR2 is YFSETQ. The CDR3 DNA is TGCGCCAGCAGCTTGTGGGACAGGGAAGGTGGCTACACCTTC. Protein product: CASSLWDREGGYTF.

V gene TRBV3-1 (or the pseudogene TRBV3-2) combines with J gene TRBJ1-4; 7 nucleotides agree with TRBD1. V shed 2 bases and J 5 bases; nucleotides not matched to a gene: 11. CDR1 is LGHDT, CDR2 YNNKEL, per germline (reference sequence). This CDR3 contains 17 residues. The CDR3 bases are TGTGCCAGCAGCCAACAGGGGGTTAGGAACTTCAATGAAAAACTGTTTTTT. This codes for CASSQQGVRNFNEKLFF.

The chain joins TRBV6-5 to TRBJ1-4; the D gene is possibly TRBD1 (6 bases). The CDR3 is made up of 14 amino acids. Between the trimmed V and J ends, which lost 5 bases and 6 bases, there was a span of 13 bases. Germline V gene data show CDR1 as MNHEY and CDR2 as SVGAGI. The CDR3, as DNA: TGTGCCAGCAGTCCGGACAGACGGTATGAAAAACTGTTTTTT. Its translation: CASSPDRRYEKLFF.

V usage is TRBV2 and J usage is TRBJ2-7; 10 bases match TRBD2. Looked up from germline, CDR1 is SNHLY and CDR2 is FYNNEI. The V segment lost 1 base and the J segment 2 bases; nucleotides outside the gene matches: 5. This CDR3 is 16 amino acids long. The CDR3 DNA follows: TGTGCCAGCAGTGAAGGGCTAGCGGGGGCCGCCTACGAGCAGTACTTC. This translates into CASSEGLAGAAYEQYF.

The V gene is TRBV9, the J gene TRBJ2-1, with a possible D match to TRBD1 (5 bases). CDR1 is SGDLS, CDR2 YYNGEE, per germline. Trimming stripped 1 base from V and 4 bases from J, with 6 bases between. This CDR3 is built from 13 residues. This CDR3 is CASSVRQYNEQFF. CDR3 sequence (DNA): TGTGCCAGCAGCGTACGACAGTACAATGAGCAGTTCTTC.

The genes are TRBV11-2 and TRBJ2-2; 7 bases line up with TRBD2. With V trimmed by 0 bases and J by 5 bases, 3 bases remained unmatched. The CDR3 runs 15 residues. CDR1 and CDR2 from the germline V gene are SGHAT and FQNNGV. In nucleotides, the CDR3 is TGTGCCAGCAGCTTAGAAGGGGAGGGGACCGGGGAGCTGTTTTTT. This encodes CASSLEGEGTGELFF.

The CDR3: CASSMDRGRRSGNTIYF. The CDR3 DNA sequence: TGTGCCAGCAGCATGGACAGGGGTCGTCGGTCTGGAAACACCATATATTTT. This chain joins TRBV7-2 and TRBJ1-3; 9 bases align to TRBD1. The CDR3 runs to 17 residues. Germline values: CDR1 SGHTA, CDR2 FQGNSA. J lost 1 base, V lost 5 bases, and 9 bases had no gene match.